A single sample is the source of the 7 T cell receptor beta chains below, sequenced in a study of control samples from healthy donors and cancer patients. Repertoires were generated with immunoSEQ multiplex PCR, while TCRdb's copy carries only in-frame clones and drops some. The table lists 190,000 or so clones, 85% to 95% of them singletons. The sequencing sample was made of blood. The receptors were gathered from a man aged 18 to 35 in good health.

The chain joins TRBV2 to TRBJ2-1, with TRBD2 matching 10 bases. The trim removed 7 bases at V and 6 bases at J, leaving 21 bases unmatched. This CDR3 is built from 19 residues. Germline V gene sequence: CDR1 SNHLY, CDR2 FYNNEI. CDR3 sequence: CASILGGYAQRGGINEQFF. CDR3 sequence (DNA): TGTGCCAGCATCCTCGGGGGGTATGCCCAGCGGGGGGGCATCAATGAGCAGTTCTTC.

V usage is TRBV12-5 and J usage is TRBJ2-7; no clear D. The germline V and J ends were trimmed by 3 bases and 4 bases, with 4 bases remaining between them. Germline assignment: CDR1 LGHNT and CDR2 FRNRAP. The CDR3 runs to 11 residues. CDR3 sequence (DNA): TGTGCTAGTGGTTTCGAATACGAGCAGTACTTC. Translating it yields CASGFEYEQYF.

The chain links TRBV19 to TRBJ1-4, with 8 bases identical to TRBD1. The CDR3 runs to 22 residues. CDR1 is LNHDA and CDR2 is SQIVND in the germline V gene (reference sequence). J was trimmed by 3 bases and V by 7 bases; bases with no gene match: 28. The CDR3 sequence: CASTCPPQILLPGGIANEKLFF. In DNA form, the CDR3 reads TGTGCCAGTACTTGTCCCCCCCAGATACTTCTGCCAGGGGGCATTGCTAATGAAAAACTGTTTTTT.

In its sample, this clone was seen once. The chain recombines TRBV7-8 with TRBJ1-5; no definite D call. CDR1 and CDR2 (germline): SGHVS, FQNEAQ. The CDR3 covers 13 residues. The V gene lost 2 bases and the J gene lost 4 bases, with 6 bases spanning the gap. CDR3 in DNA: TGTGCCAGCAGCTTATCCGAGAATCAGCCCCAGCATTTT. Translating it yields CASSLSENQPQHF.

This chain uses TRBV6-5 with TRBJ1-1; D is perhaps TRBD1 (6 bases). V shed 6 bases and J shed 4 bases, with 9 bases lying between them. The germline gives CDR1 MNHEY, CDR2 SVGAGI. This CDR3 contains 12 residues. CDR3 in amino acids: CASRGGGTEAFF. Here the CDR3 DNA reads TGTGCCAGCAGAGGGGGAGGCACTGAAGCTTTCTTT.

The chain joins TRBV19 to TRBJ1-6; D uncertain. Germline lookup yields CDR1 LNHDA and CDR2 SQIVND (reference sequence). Between the trimmed V and J ends, which lost 3 bases and 10 bases, there was a span of 10 bases. The CDR3 spans 13 residues. Here the CDR3 reads CASSIFGGSPLHF. DNA of the CDR3: TGTGCCAGTAGTATTTTTGGTGGGTCACCCCTCCACTTT. Filled out from reference TRBV19 and TRBJ1-6, the complete variable domain reads DGGITQSPKYLFRKEGQNVTLSCEQNLNHDAMYWYRQDPGQGLRLIYYSQIVNDFQKGDIAEGYSVSREKKESFPLTVTSAQKNPTAFYLCASSIFGGSPLHFGNGTRLTVT.

The chain links TRBV27 to TRBJ1-6, with 7 bases lining up with TRBD1. Germline V gene sequence: CDR1 MNHEY, CDR2 SMNVEV (reference sequence). V was clipped by 5 bases and J by 10 bases; unmatched bases: 8. The CDR3 is 14 amino acids. The CDR3 is CASSLDRVRSPLHF. The CDR3, as DNA: TGTGCCAGCAGTCTAGACAGGGTCCGGTCACCCCTCCACTTT.